Below, 28 T cell receptor beta chains from the same sample are listed, as sequenced in a study of cytomegalovirus exposure and HLA in healthy donors. The table came from immunoSEQ multiplex PCR; TCRdb's copy has only in-frame clones and leaves some out. The profile shows some 130,000 clones, approximately 87% of them singletons. Material for sequencing was PBMCs. These receptors were obtained from a man between 18 and 29 years old in good health and CMV-seronegative.

The V and J genes are TRBV6-5 and TRBJ1-6, with D perhaps TRBD1 (5 bases). This CDR3 has 14 amino acids. Germline V gives CDR1 MNHEY, CDR2 SVGAGI. V was clipped by 6 bases and J by 10 bases, with 16 bases between them. This CDR3 is CASRSTRGDSPLHF. The CDR3 coding sequence is TGTGCCAGCAGATCCACAAGGGGCGACTCACCCCTCCACTTT.

The chain is built from TRBV7-9 and TRBJ2-7; tentatively, D is TRBD2 (6 bases). The ends were cut back, 5 bases at V and 3 bases at J, with 11 bases in the middle. This CDR3 is 13 amino acids long. Germline CDR1 and CDR2: SEHNR and FQNEAQ (reference sequence). CDR3 amino acids: CASSPDGGYEQYF. The DNA of the CDR3 is TGTGCCAGCAGCCCAGACGGGGGCTACGAGCAGTACTTC.

The chain uses TRBV14 and TRBJ2-7, with 13 nucleotides matching TRBD2. CDR1 and CDR2 from the germline V gene are SGHDN and FVKESK. The CDR3 covers 15 residues. V shed 5 bases and J 5 bases; nucleotides not matched to a gene: 6. This CDR3 is CASSYGLAGVHEQYF. CDR3 bases: TGTGCCAGCAGCTACGGACTAGCGGGAGTGCACGAGCAGTACTTC. Together with reference TRBV14 and TRBJ2-7, the CDR3 gives the full variable domain: EAGVTQFPSHSVIEKGQTVTLRCDPISGHDNLYWYRRVMGKEIKFLLHFVKESKQDESGMPNNRFLAERTGGTYSTLKVQPAELEDSGVYFCASSYGLAGVHEQYFGPGTRLTVT.

The chain's CDR3 is CASSYSQGLVYGYTF. In nucleotides, the CDR3 is TGTGCCAGCAGTTACTCCCAGGGATTAGTATATGGCTACACCTTC. The V and J genes are TRBV6-6 and TRBJ1-2; a possible D gene is TRBD1 (5 bases). The CDR3 runs 15 residues. The V end was cut by 0 bases, the J end by 5 bases, with 13 bases between. The germline V gene encodes CDR1 MNHNY and CDR2 SVGAGI (reference sequence).

The V gene is TRBV2, the J gene TRBJ2-5; D perhaps matches TRBD1 (5 bases). This CDR3 region has 13 residues. V lost 6 bases to trimming and J lost 5 bases, with 13 bases between them. The germline CDR1 and CDR2 sequences are SNHLY and FYNNEI. CDR3 nucleotides: TGTGCCAGCAGGACAGAACATTGGGAGACCCAGTACTTC. Translating gives CASRTEHWETQYF.

Only a few counts were recorded for this clone. The gene calls are TRBV5-6 and TRBJ2-7, with D unclear. CDR1 is SGHDT, CDR2 YYEEEE, per germline. Trimming removed 4 bases at V and 3 bases at J, with 11 bases between. CDR3 length equals 13 residues. CDR3 protein: CASSGGISYEQYF. The CDR3 DNA is TGTGCCAGCAGCGGCGGAATCAGCTACGAGCAGTACTTC.

The gene calls are TRBV6-4 and TRBJ2-2, with D possibly being TRBD1 (5 bases). Germline V lookup: CDR1 MRHNA, CDR2 SNTAGT. V was clipped by 2 bases and J by 4 bases, with 8 bases between them. The CDR3 spans 14 residues. In DNA form, the CDR3 reads TGTGCCAGCAGTGACCAGGGATTCACCGGGGAGCTGTTTTTT. This sequence encodes CASSDQGFTGELFF.

The chain has TRBV7-2 and TRBJ1-3; TRBD1 is a possible D gene (5 bases). Looked up from germline, CDR1 is SGHTA and CDR2 is FQGNSA. The CDR3 spans 15 residues. Trimming stripped 0 bases from V and 3 bases from J, with 9 bases between. The CDR3 bases are TGTGCCAGCAGCTTAGCGCCGGACATTGGAAACACCATATATTTT. The encoded protein is CASSLAPDIGNTIYF.

This clone was detected only a few times. V gene TRBV27 combines with J gene TRBJ2-7; D may be TRBD2 (5 bases). Germline-derived CDR1 and CDR2 are MNHEY and SMNVEV (reference sequence). Deletions cut 4 bases from V and 3 bases from J, with 13 bases between. This CDR3 is 14 amino acids long. CDR3 loop: CASSWAAEHYEQYF. Written as DNA, the CDR3 is TGTGCCAGCAGTTGGGCAGCGGAACACTACGAGCAGTACTTC.

The chain is built from TRBV2 and TRBJ2-7, with a tentative D call TRBD2 (6 bases). With 1 base removed from V and 6 bases from J, the gap between germline ends came to 13 bases. This CDR3 comprises 14 residues. Germline CDR1 SNHLY, CDR2 FYNNEI. As DNA, the CDR3 is TGTGCCAGCAGTGAAGAGAGCTGGCGGGGCGAGCAGTACTTC. Translated: CASSEESWRGEQYF. The full variable domain, with the rest looked up from reference TRBV2 and TRBJ2-7, is EPEVTQTPSHQVTQMGQEVILRCVPISNHLYFYWYRQILGQKVEFLVSFYNNEISEKSEIFDDQFSVERPDGSNFTLKIRSTKLEDSAMYFCASSEESWRGEQYFGPGTRLTVT.

This chain connects TRBV18 to TRBJ1-4, with 8 nucleotides matching TRBD1. V lost 3 bases and J lost 1; bases outside the gene matches: 7. From germline, CDR1 is KGHSH and CDR2 LQKENI. This CDR3 comprises 17 residues. The CDR3 spells CASSPIRGTGTNEKLFF. As DNA, the CDR3 is TGTGCCAGCTCACCCATTAGGGGGACAGGAACTAATGAAAAACTGTTTTTT.

Written as DNA, the CDR3 is TGCGCCAGCAGCCCTTCAGGGGGTTACGATCAGCCCCAGCATTTT. This translates into CASSPSGGYDQPQHF. The genes are TRBV5-1 and TRBJ1-5; 7 bases align to TRBD1. Per the germline V gene, CDR1 is SGHRS and CDR2 is YFSETQ. V lost 4 bases, J lost 5 bases, and 9 bases stayed unmatched. The length of the CDR3 is 15 residues. The full variable domain, completed using reference TRBV5-1 and TRBJ1-5, is KAGVTQTPRYLIKTRGQQVTLSCSPISGHRSVSWYQQTPGQGLQFLFEYFSETQRNKGNFPGRFSGRQFSNSRSEMNVSTLELGDSALYLCASSPSGGYDQPQHFGDGTRLSIL.

The V and J genes are TRBV13 and TRBJ2-7; D gene unclear. The V gene's germline CDR1 is PRHDT and CDR2 FYEKMQ (reference sequence). Trimming removed 9 bases at V and 6 bases at J, with 15 bases between. CDR3 length: 12 amino acids. For the CDR3, the DNA is TGTGCCAGTCAGCGTGAAAACGGCGAGCAGTACTTC. It translates to CASQRENGEQYF.

This clone occurred once. This chain links TRBV27 with TRBJ2-1; 7 bases align to TRBD2. The CDR3 runs to 16 residues. Germline V gene data show CDR1 as MNHEY and CDR2 as SMNVEV (reference sequence). J gave up 0 bases and V 5 bases, and 7 bases lay outside the gene matches. The CDR3 DNA reads as TGTGCCAGCAGTCCCCATAGCGGGCCCTCCTACAATGAGCAGTTCTTC. This encodes CASSPHSGPSYNEQFF.

The chain recombines TRBV30 with TRBJ2-7, with D maybe TRBD1 (5 bases). Germline CDR1 reads GTSNPN; CDR2 reads SVGIG (reference sequence). V was pared by 4 bases and J by 1 base, with 11 bases between. CDR3 length: 13 residues. The CDR3 DNA sequence: TGTGCCTGGAAGGGGATCGGTTCCTACGAGCAGTACTTC. This encodes CAWKGIGSYEQYF.

This clone was observed once. The chain couples TRBV5-1 to TRBJ2-7; 13 nucleotides align to TRBD2. CDR3 size: 17 residues. Germline assignment: CDR1 SGHRS and CDR2 YFSETQ. V lost 4 bases to trimming and J lost 7 bases; unmatched junction nucleotides: 14. CDR3: CASSPTGTSGMGEEQYF. In DNA form, the CDR3 reads TGCGCCAGCAGCCCCACCGGGACTAGCGGGATGGGTGAGGAGCAGTACTTC.

The chain employs TRBV12-5 and TRBJ1-4; tentative D call: TRBD1 (5 bases). The CDR3 is 13 amino acids. Germline V gene sequence: CDR1 LGHNT, CDR2 FRNRAP. Trimming took off 4 bases at V and 8 bases at J, with 11 bases between the two ends. In DNA, the CDR3 is TGTGCTAGTGGTTCTGTTTGGGGCGAAAAACTGTTTTTT. Protein sequence: CASGSVWGEKLFF.

This chain connects TRBV5-1 to TRBJ2-1; D possibly corresponds to TRBD2 (7 bases). The CDR3 contains 12 residues. Trimming took 4 bases from V and 10 from J, leaving 12 bases between them. Germline V gene sequence: CDR1 SGHRS, CDR2 YFSETQ. CDR3 sequence: CASSPQGLEQFF. CDR3 bases: TGCGCCAGCAGCCCACAGGGACTAGAGCAGTTCTTC.

The chain combines TRBV6-1 with TRBJ2-7; D remains ambiguous. The CDR3 has 13 residues. Germline V gene sequence: CDR1 MNHNS, CDR2 SASEGT. The germline V and J ends were trimmed by 1 base and 0 bases, with 4 bases remaining between them. CDR3 in amino acids: CASSEDSSYEQYF. CDR3 nucleotide sequence: TGTGCCAGCAGTGAAGACAGCTCCTACGAGCAGTACTTC.

Here the CDR3 reads CASSFRTPGTSGRSNEQFF. The CDR3 region has the DNA TGTGCCAGCAGTTTTAGGACACCGGGGACTAGCGGGAGGTCCAATGAGCAGTTCTTC. This chain uses TRBV27 with TRBJ2-1, with 15 bases lining up with TRBD2. Germline CDR1 reads MNHEY; CDR2 reads SMNVEV (reference sequence). Unmatched junction bases numbered 12, after V lost 3 bases and J lost 6 bases. This CDR3 is built from 19 residues.

CDR3 DNA: TGTGCCAGTAGCCCGACAGGGCCGGGTAGGACCTTC. It translates to CASSPTGPGRTF. The V and J genes are TRBV19 and TRBJ1-2, with 7 bases fitting TRBD1. V shed 6 bases, J shed 14 bases, and the junction held 12 bases outside the gene matches. Per the germline V gene, CDR1 is LNHDA and CDR2 is SQIVND (reference sequence). This CDR3 has 12 amino acids.

The chain carries TRBV18 and TRBJ2-7; TRBD1 matches at 7 bases. Trimming cost V 4 bases and J 6 bases; bases outside gene matches: 6. This CDR3 spans 13 amino acids. The V gene's germline CDR1 is KGHSH and CDR2 LQKENI. Here the CDR3 DNA reads TGTGCCAGCTCACGCGACAGGGTCAGCGAGCAGTACTTC. Translation gives CASSRDRVSEQYF.

This chain joins TRBV6-6 and TRBJ2-7, with D perhaps TRBD1 (7 bases). V lost 7 bases and J lost 2, with 15 bases in between. The CDR3 loop spans 14 amino acids. Germline-derived CDR1 and CDR2 are MNHNY and SVGAGI (reference sequence). The CDR3 loop reads CASNAGGLPYEQYF. The CDR3 DNA is TGTGCCAGCAATGCAGGGGGGCTACCCTACGAGCAGTACTTC.

This clone occurred once. The V gene is TRBV5-4, the J gene TRBJ2-7, with 8 bases matching TRBD2. Germline V gives CDR1 SGHNT, CDR2 YYREEE (reference sequence). The J segment lost 4 bases and the V segment lost 2 bases, leaving 5 bases of the junction unmatched. The CDR3 spans 14 residues. In DNA, the CDR3 is TGTGCCAGCAGCTTCCGGGGGGGCCCTTACGAGCAGTACTTC. Translating gives CASSFRGGPYEQYF.

The chain employs TRBV10-2 and TRBJ1-2, with 9 bases identical to TRBD1. Losses at the gene ends were 8 bases for V and 0 bases for J; bases not matched to a gene: 13. This CDR3 is built from 17 residues. Germline V gives CDR1 WSHSY, CDR2 SAAADI. This CDR3 reads CASAPATGGSTNYGYTF. The CDR3 region has the DNA TGCGCCAGCGCGCCGGCGACAGGGGGAAGTACTAACTATGGCTACACCTTC.

Only one count was recorded for this clone. J is TRBJ2-5 and V is TRBV6-6; a possible D gene is TRBD2 (7 bases). The germline V and J ends were trimmed by 0 bases and 7 bases, with 18 bases remaining between them. The CDR3 consists of 16 residues. CDR1 is MNHNY and CDR2 is SVGAGI in the germline V gene (reference sequence). CDR3 amino acids: CASSYSQGRGLPTQYF. The DNA of the CDR3 is TGTGCCAGCAGTTACTCTCAAGGGAGGGGGTTACCGACCCAGTACTTC.

This chain connects TRBV15 to TRBJ1-2; TRBD1 might be the D (5 bases). V dropped 5 bases and J dropped 4 bases, with 14 bases sitting between them. The CDR3 extends over 14 amino acids. Germline V gene lookup returns CDR1 LNHNV and CDR2 YYDKDF (reference sequence). Here the CDR3 DNA reads TGTGCCACCAGCGGTACAGGAAGGGGCTATGGCTACACCTTC. Translated, it gives CATSGTGRGYGYTF.

This chain joins TRBV11-2 and TRBJ1-3; D perhaps matches TRBD1 (6 bases). The CDR3 extends over 17 amino acids. CDR1 SGHAT and CDR2 FQNNGV come from the germline V gene. V lost 6 bases to trimming and J lost 2 bases, with 20 bases between them. CDR3 sequence reads: CASSPGLGAFTGNTIYF. CDR3 nucleotide sequence: TGTGCCAGCAGTCCCGGTTTGGGGGCCTTTACTGGAAACACCATATATTTT. The entire variable domain, with the rest obtained from reference TRBV11-2 and TRBJ1-3, is as follows: EAGVAQSPRYKIIEKRQSVAFWCNPISGHATLYWYQQILGQGPKLLIQFQNNGVVDDSQLPKDRFSAERLKGVDSTLKIQPAKLEDSAVYLCASSPGLGAFTGNTIYFGEGSWLTVV.